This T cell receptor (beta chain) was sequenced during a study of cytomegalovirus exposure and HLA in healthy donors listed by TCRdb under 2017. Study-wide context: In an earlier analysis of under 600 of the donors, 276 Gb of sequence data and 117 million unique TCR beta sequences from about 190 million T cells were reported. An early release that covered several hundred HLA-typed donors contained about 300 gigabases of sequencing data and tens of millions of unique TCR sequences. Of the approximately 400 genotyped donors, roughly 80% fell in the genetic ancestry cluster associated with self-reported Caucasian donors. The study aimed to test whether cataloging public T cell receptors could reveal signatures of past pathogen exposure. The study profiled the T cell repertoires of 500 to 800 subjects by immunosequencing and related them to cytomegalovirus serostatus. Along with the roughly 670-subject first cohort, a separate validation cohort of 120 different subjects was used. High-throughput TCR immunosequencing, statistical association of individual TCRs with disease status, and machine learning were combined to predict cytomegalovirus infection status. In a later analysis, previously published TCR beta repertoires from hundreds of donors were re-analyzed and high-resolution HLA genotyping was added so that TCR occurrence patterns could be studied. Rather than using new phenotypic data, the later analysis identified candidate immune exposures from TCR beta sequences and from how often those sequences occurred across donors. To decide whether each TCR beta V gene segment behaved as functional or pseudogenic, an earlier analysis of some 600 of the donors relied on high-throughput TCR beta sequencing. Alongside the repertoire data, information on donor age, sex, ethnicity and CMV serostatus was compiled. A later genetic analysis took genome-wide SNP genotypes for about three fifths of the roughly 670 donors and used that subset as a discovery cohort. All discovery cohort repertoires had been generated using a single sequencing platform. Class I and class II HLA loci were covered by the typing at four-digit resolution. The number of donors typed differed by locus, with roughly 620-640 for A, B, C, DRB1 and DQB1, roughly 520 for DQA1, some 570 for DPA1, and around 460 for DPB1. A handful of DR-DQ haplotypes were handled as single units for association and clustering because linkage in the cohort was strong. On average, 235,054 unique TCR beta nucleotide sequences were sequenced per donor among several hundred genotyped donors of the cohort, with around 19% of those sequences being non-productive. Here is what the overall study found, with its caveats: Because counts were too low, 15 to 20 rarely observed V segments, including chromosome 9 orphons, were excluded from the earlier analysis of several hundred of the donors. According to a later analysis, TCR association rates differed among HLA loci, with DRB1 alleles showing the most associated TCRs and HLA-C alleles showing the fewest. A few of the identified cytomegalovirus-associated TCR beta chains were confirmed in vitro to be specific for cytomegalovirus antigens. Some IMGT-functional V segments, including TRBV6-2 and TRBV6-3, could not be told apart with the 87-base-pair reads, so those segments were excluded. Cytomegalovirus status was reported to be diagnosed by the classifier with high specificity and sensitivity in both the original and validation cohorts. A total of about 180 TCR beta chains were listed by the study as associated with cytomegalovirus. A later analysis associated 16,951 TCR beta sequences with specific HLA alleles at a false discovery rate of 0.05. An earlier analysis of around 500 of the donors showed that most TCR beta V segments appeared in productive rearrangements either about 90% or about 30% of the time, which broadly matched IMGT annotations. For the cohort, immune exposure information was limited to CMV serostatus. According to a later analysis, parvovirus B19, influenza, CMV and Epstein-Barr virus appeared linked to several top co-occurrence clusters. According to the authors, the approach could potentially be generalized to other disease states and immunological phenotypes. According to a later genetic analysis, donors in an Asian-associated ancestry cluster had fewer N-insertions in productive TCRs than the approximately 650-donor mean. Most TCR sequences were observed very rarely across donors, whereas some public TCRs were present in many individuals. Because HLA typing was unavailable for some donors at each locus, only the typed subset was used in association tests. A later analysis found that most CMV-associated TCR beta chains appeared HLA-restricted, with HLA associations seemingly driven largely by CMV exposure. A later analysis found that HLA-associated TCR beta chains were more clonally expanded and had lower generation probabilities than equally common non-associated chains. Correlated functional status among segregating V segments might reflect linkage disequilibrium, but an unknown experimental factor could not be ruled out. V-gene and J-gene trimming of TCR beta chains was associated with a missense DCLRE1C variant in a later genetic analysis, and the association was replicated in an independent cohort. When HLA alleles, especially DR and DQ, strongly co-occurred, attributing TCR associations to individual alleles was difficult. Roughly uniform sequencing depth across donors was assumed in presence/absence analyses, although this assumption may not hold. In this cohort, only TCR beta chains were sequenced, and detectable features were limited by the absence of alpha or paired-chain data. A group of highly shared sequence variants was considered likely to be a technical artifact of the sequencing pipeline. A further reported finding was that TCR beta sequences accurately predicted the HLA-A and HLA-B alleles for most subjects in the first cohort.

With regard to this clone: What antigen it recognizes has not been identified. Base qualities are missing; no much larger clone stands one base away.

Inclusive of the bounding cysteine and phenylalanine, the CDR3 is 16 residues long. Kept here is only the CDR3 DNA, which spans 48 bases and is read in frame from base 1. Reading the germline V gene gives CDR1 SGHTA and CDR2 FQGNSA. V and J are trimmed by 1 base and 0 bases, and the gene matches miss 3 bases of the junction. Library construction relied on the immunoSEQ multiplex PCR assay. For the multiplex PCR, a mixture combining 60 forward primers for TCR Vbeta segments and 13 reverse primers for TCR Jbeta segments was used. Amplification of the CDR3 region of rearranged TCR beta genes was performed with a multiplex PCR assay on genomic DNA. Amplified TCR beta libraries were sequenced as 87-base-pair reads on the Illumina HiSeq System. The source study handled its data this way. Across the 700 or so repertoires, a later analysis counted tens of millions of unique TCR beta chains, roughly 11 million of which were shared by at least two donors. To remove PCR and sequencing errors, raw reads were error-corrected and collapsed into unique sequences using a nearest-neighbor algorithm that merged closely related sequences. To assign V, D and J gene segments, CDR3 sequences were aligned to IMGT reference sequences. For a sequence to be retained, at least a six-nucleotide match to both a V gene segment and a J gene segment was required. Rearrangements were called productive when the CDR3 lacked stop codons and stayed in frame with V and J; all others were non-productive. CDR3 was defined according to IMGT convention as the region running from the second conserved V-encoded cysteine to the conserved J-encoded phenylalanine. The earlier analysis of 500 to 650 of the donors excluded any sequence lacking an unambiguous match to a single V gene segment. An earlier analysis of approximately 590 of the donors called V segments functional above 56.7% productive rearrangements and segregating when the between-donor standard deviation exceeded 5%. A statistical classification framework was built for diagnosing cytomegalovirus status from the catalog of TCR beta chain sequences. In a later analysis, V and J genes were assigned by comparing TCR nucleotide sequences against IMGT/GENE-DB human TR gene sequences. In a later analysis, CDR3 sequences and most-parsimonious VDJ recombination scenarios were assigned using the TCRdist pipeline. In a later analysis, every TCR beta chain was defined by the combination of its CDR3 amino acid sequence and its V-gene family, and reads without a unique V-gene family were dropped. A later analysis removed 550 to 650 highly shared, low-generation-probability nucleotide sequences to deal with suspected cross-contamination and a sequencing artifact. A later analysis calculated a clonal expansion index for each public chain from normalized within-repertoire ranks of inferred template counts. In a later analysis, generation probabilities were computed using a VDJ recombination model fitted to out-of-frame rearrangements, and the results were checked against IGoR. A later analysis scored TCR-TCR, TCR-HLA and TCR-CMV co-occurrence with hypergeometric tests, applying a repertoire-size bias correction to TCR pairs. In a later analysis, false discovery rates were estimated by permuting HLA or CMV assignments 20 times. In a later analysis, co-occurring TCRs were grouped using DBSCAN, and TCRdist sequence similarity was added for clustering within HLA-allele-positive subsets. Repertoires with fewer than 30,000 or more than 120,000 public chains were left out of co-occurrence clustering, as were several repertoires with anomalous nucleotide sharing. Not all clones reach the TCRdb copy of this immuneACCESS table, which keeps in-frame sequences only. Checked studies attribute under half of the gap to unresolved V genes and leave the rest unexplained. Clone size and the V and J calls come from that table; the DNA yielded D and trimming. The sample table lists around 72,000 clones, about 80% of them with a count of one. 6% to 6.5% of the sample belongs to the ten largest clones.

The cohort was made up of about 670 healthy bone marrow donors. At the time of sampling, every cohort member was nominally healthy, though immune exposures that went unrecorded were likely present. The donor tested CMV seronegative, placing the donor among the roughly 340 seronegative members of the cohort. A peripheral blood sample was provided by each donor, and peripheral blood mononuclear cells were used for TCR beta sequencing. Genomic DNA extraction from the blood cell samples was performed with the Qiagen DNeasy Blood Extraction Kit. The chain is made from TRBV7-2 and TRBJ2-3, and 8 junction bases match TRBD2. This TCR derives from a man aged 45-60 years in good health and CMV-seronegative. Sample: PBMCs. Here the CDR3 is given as CASSLGSGGSTDTQYF. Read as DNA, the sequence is TGTGCCAGCAGCTTAGGGTCGGGAGGGAGCACAGATACGCAGTATTTT.